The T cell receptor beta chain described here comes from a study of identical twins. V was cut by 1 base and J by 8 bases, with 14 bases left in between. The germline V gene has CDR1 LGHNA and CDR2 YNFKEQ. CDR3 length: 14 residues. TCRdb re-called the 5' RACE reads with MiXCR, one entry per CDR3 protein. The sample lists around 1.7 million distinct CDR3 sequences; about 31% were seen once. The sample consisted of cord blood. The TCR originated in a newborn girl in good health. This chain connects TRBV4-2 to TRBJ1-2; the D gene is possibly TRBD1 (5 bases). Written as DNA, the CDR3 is TGTGCCAGCAGCCAAGGGCAGGGAGGGGAGGGCTACACCTTC. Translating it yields CASSQGQGGEGYTF.